The 9 T cell receptor beta chains presented below share a single source sample, sequenced in a study of radiotherapy plus CTLA-4 blockade in lung cancer listed by TCRdb under 2018. Receptor libraries were prepared by the immunoSEQ multiplex PCR assay. The table was pulled from immuneACCESS by TCRdb, which kept in-frame rearrangements only. Such tables lose some clones; where checked, under half of the loss comes from unresolved V genes, and the rest has no known cause. The sample contains about 88,000 clones, less than 80% of them found a single time. The ten largest clones capture about 14% of the sample. The material sequenced was peripheral blood, taken from a patient treated with radiotherapy plus ipilimumab. Receptors originate from a human donor with non-small cell lung cancer that progressed on radiotherapy plus ipilimumab.

This clone was counted at least ten times. The V call is TRBV4-1, the J call TRBJ2-7, with unresolved D. The CDR3 consists of 11 residues. V was cut by 3 bases and J by 6 bases, with 6 bases left in between. Germline V gene lookup returns CDR1 MGHRA and CDR2 YSYEKL. This CDR3 reads CASSQGAEQYF. DNA for the CDR3: TGCGCCAGCAGCCAGGGCGCCGAGCAGTACTTC.

This chain links TRBV19 with TRBJ2-2; no clear D gene. Germline V gene sequence: CDR1 LNHDA, CDR2 SQIVND (reference sequence). This CDR3 has 12 residues. Trimming removed 6 bases from V and 6 bases from J, with 8 bases in between. CDR3 nucleotides: TGTGCCAGTAGCTCGTTTTCCGGGGAGCTGTTTTTT. It specifies CASSSFSGELFF.

The rearrangement joins TRBV5-5 to TRBJ2-5; possibly TRBD2 for D (5 bases). Trimming stripped 4 bases from V and 5 bases from J, with 12 bases between. Germline V CDR1 and CDR2: SGHKS, YYEKEE (reference sequence). CDR3 length equals 13 residues. The CDR3 is CASSRPTGETQYF. The CDR3 region has the DNA TGTGCCAGCAGCCGACCCACGGGGGAGACCCAGTACTTC.

In this sample, this clone turned up a few times. The chain recombines TRBV5-1 with TRBJ1-1; a possible D gene is TRBD1 (5 bases). The ends were cut back, 8 bases at V and 3 bases at J, with 8 bases in the middle. In germline, CDR1 is SGHRS, CDR2 YFSETQ. The CDR3 sequence is 11 residues long. The CDR3 region is CASLGDTEAFF. CDR3 DNA: TGCGCCAGTTTAGGGGACACTGAAGCTTTCTTT.

The chain links TRBV14 to TRBJ2-3; TRBD2 matches at 7 bases. This CDR3 is 16 amino acids long. J gave up 3 bases and V 0 bases, and 6 bases lay outside the gene matches. Germline loops: CDR1 SGHDN, CDR2 FVKESK. The CDR3 sequence: CASSQELSGITDTQYF. DNA of the CDR3: TGTGCCAGCAGCCAAGAACTCAGCGGGATAACAGATACGCAGTATTTT.

This clone was observed once. The chain joins TRBV7-9 to TRBJ2-5; no firm D call. Trimming cost V 3 bases and J 5 bases, with 7 bases left between them. Germline assignment: CDR1 SEHNR and CDR2 FQNEAQ (reference sequence). This CDR3 comprises 12 residues. This CDR3 reads CASSFEAETQYF. CDR3 bases: TGTGCCAGCAGCTTTGAGGCGGAGACCCAGTACTTC.

With regard to this clone: The same CDR3 is also encoded by other DNA sequences in this sample. The gene calls are TRBV5-1 and TRBJ1-4; D ambiguous. V lost 0 bases and J lost 0, with 6 bases in between. The CDR3 sequence is 15 residues long. CDR1 and CDR2 (germline): SGHRS, YFSETQ. CDR3 in amino acids: CASSLEGATNEKLFF. The CDR3 DNA reads as TGCGCCAGCAGCTTGGAGGGTGCAACTAATGAAAAACTGTTTTTT.

The chain is built from TRBV15 and TRBJ2-3; 8 bases are a match to TRBD2. Per germline, CDR1 LNHNV and CDR2 YYDKDF (reference sequence). Trimming cost V 6 bases and J 0 bases; bases outside gene matches: 5. This CDR3 is 15 amino acids long. The CDR3 protein is CATRGGGGSTDTQYF. Here the CDR3 DNA reads TGTGCCACCAGGGGAGGCGGGGGGAGCACAGATACGCAGTATTTT.

The rearrangement joins TRBV29-1 to TRBJ2-1, with 7 bases that match TRBD1. V dropped 3 bases and J dropped 4; count of bases not matched to a gene: 3. The CDR3 runs 13 residues. Germline V gene sequence: CDR1 SQVTM, CDR2 ANQGSEA. Here the CDR3 DNA reads TGCAGCGTTGACGGGACAGCTTACAATGAGCAGTTCTTC. This translates into CSVDGTAYNEQFF.